These 10 T cell receptor beta chains were all obtained from the same sample, sequenced in a study of T cells in Graves' hyperthyroidism and ophthalmopathy. The CDR3 regions of TCR beta were amplified from RNA transcripts. The HTBI primer set served for first-round RT-PCR of the TCR CDR3. TCRdb recomputed calls from the multiplex PCR reads with MiXCR, one row per CDR3 protein. The sample holds nearly 600,000 distinct CDR3 sequences, about 15% seen once. Sequencing was performed on blood. The source is a woman in her twenties or thirties with Graves' hyperthyroidism that later progressed to Graves' ophthalmopathy.

The rearrangement uses TRBV9 and TRBJ2-7; 12 bases are shared with TRBD2. J was trimmed by 10 bases and V by 3 bases; bases with no gene match: 14. Germline V gene lookup returns CDR1 SGDLS and CDR2 YYNGEE. The CDR3 runs to 16 residues. CDR3: CASSAPPGGLAGEQYF. CDR3 nucleotides: TGTGCCAGCAGCGCCCCCCCAGGGGGACTAGCGGGCGAACAGTACTTC.

This clonotype was observed many times. The genes are TRBV19 and TRBJ1-5; D is perhaps TRBD1 (6 bases). The CDR3 consists of 15 residues. V lost 1 base to trimming and J lost 7 bases, with 14 bases between them. Germline V lookup: CDR1 LNHDA, CDR2 SQIVND (reference sequence). The CDR3 region has the DNA TGTGCCAGTAGTATAGTTGGCGCAGGGGAACAGCCCCAGCATTTT. Residues: CASSIVGAGEQPQHF. The full variable domain, completed using reference TRBV19 and TRBJ1-5, is DGGITQSPKYLFRKEGQNVTLSCEQNLNHDAMYWYRQDPGQGLRLIYYSQIVNDFQKGDIAEGYSVSREKKESFPLTVTSAQKNPTAFYLCASSIVGAGEQPQHFGDGTRLSIL.

The chain joins TRBV29-1 to TRBJ1-6; D is possibly TRBD1 (6 bases). Germline V gene sequence: CDR1 SQVTM, CDR2 ANQGSEA. Trimming left V 4 bases short and J 5 bases short, with 9 bases between. The length of the CDR3 is 13 residues. CDR3 sequence reads: CSVGKGDNSPLHF. The DNA for the CDR3 is TGCAGCGTTGGTAAGGGGGATAATTCACCCCTCCACTTT.

There are many counts of this clonotype. The chain carries TRBV2 and TRBJ2-2; the match to TRBD2 covers 13 bases. Germline CDR1 is SNHLY and CDR2 is FYNNEI. CDR3 length: 16 residues. Losses at the gene ends were 7 bases for V and 5 bases for J; bases not matched to a gene: 7. The CDR3 sequence is CASTLLAGGPTGELFF. Written as DNA, the CDR3 is TGTGCCAGCACCCTACTAGCGGGAGGGCCTACCGGGGAGCTGTTTTTT.

This clonotype appeared a single time. This CDR3 fails to terminate in the conserved phenylalanine or tryptophan, so it likely reflects a read error. The chain is built from TRBV28 and TRBJ1-1; unclear D gene. CDR3 length equals 15 residues. Trimming pared 7 bases from V and 0 bases from J, leaving 15 bases between. Germline V lookup: CDR1 MDHEN, CDR2 SYDVKM. DNA for the CDR3: TGTGCCAGCACCGACACTTCGCTCATGAACACTGAAGCTTTCGTT. Translating it yields CASTDTSLMNTEAFV.

The table lists this clonotype with many counts. The V and J genes are TRBV6-2 or TRBV6-3 and TRBJ1-1, with a weak D call TRBD1 (5 bases). This CDR3 comprises 12 residues. Germline CDR1 reads MNHEY; CDR2 reads SVGEGT. The ends were cut back, 3 bases at V and 11 bases at J, with 13 bases in the middle. The CDR3, as DNA: TGTGCCAGCAGTTATTATACGGGGGACGCTTTCTTT. Translating it yields CASSYYTGDAFF.

This clonotype was picked up a small number of times. The gene calls are TRBV24-1 and TRBJ1-2; no definite D call. The CDR3 is 12 amino acids. V was trimmed by 6 bases and J by 7 bases, leaving 11 bases between them. CDR1 and CDR2 (germline): KGHDR, SFDVKD. The CDR3 loop reads CATSKGNRGYTF. CDR3 DNA: TGTGCCACCAGTAAAGGGAATCGTGGCTACACCTTC.

The V and J genes are TRBV20-1 and TRBJ2-5; D gene uncertain. This CDR3 has 13 residues. The V end was cut by 3 bases, the J end by 1 base, with 9 bases between. In germline, CDR1 is DFQATT, CDR2 SNEGSKA (reference sequence). CDR3 protein: CSARAEFQETQYF. The CDR3 nucleotides are TGCAGTGCTAGGGCAGAATTCCAAGAGACCCAGTACTTC.

This clonotype was counted ten times or more. The rearrangement links TRBV28 to TRBJ1-2; TRBD1 matches 7 bases. Germline trimming cut 5 bases from V and 2 bases from J; bases unmatched to any gene: 11. This CDR3 has 16 residues. CDR1 is MDHEN, CDR2 SYDVKM, per germline. The CDR3 DNA sequence: TGTGCCAGCAGTCTGAGCCTACAGGGGATCAACTATGGCTACACCTTC. As protein: CASSLSLQGINYGYTF.

This clonotype has only a few counts. V and J are TRBV6-1 and TRBJ1-1, with 9 positions matching TRBD1. V shed 7 bases and J 5 bases; nucleotides not matched to a gene: 8. Germline V gives CDR1 MNHNS, CDR2 SASEGT. The CDR3 runs to 14 residues. This CDR3 is CASTSGQGDTEAFF. The CDR3 DNA reads TGTGCCAGCACCTCGGGACAGGGAGATACTGAAGCTTTCTTT.